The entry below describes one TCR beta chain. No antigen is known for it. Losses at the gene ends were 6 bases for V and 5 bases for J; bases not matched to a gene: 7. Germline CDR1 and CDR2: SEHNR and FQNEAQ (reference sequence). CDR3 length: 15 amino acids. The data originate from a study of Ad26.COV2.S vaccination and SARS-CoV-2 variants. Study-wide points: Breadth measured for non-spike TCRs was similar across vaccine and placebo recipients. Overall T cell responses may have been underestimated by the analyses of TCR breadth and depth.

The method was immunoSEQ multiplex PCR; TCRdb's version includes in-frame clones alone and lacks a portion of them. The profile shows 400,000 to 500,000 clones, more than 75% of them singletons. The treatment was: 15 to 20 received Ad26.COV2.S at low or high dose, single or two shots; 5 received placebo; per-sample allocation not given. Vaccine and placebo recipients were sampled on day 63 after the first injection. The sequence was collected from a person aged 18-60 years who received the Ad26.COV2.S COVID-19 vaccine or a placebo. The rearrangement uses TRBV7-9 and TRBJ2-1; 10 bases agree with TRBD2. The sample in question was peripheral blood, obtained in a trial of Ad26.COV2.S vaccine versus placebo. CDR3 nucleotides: TGTGCCAGCAGGTTGCCCAGCGGGGGGGACAATGAGCAGTTCTTC. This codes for CASRLPSGGDNEQFF.